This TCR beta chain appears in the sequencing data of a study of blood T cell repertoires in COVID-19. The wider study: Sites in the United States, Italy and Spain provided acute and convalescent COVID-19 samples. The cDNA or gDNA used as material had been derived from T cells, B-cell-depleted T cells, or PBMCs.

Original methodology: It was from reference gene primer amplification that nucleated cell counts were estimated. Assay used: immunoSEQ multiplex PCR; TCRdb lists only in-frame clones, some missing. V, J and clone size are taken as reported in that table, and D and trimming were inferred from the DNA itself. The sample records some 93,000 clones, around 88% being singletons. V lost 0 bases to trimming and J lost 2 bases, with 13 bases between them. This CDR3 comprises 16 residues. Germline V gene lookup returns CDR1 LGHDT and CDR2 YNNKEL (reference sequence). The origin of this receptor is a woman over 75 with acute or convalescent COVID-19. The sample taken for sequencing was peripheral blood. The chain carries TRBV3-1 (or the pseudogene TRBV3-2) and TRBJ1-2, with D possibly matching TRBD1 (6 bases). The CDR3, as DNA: TGTGCCAGCAGCCAAGAGGCGGTTCAGGGGAACTATGGCTACACCTTC. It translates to CASSQEAVQGNYGYTF.